Shown below are 20 T cell receptor beta chains from a single sample sequenced in a study of blood T cells in healthy people across ages. Alongside a J-beta primer mix, a sample-barcoded 5' primer served in a second PCR lasting about 6 to 11 cycles. One entry per CDR3 protein, called by TCRdb with MiXCR from the 5' RACE reads. The sample contains 700,000 to 950,000 distinct CDR3 sequences, roughly 60% of which appear only once. The sample consisted of blood. These receptors originate from a man in his thirties or forties in good health.

There are a few counts of this clonotype. The rearrangement links TRBV20-1 to TRBJ2-1; 12 bases map to TRBD2. With V trimmed by 2 bases and J by 1 base, 12 bases remained unmatched. CDR1 is DFQATT and CDR2 is SNEGSKA in the germline V gene (reference sequence). The CDR3 is made up of 19 amino acids. CDR3 DNA: TGCAGTGCTAGACCAACTAGCGGGGGGCGGGTTTGGTCCTACAATGAGCAGTTCTTC. Protein sequence: CSARPTSGGRVWSYNEQFF.

This chain links TRBV20-1 with TRBJ2-7; weak D call: TRBD2 (6 bases). Between the trimmed V and J ends, which lost 6 bases and 3 bases, there was a span of 18 bases. The CDR3 has 14 amino acids. Germline lookup yields CDR1 DFQATT and CDR2 SNEGSKA (reference sequence). The CDR3, as DNA: TGCAGTGCCCCCTCCAGTCTAGCGATCTACGAGCAGTACTTC. It translates to CSAPSSLAIYEQYF.

The gene calls are TRBV12-3 or TRBV12-4 and TRBJ2-7; D ambiguous. V was cut by 8 bases and J by 0 bases, with 14 bases left in between. CDR3 size: 14 residues. DNA for the CDR3: TGTGCCAGCTCGCGAGCAGTTAGCTCCTACGAGCAGTACTTC. Its protein product is CASSRAVSSYEQYF.

This clonotype was observed a single time. This chain connects TRBV6-5 to TRBJ2-5; a possible D gene is TRBD1 (7 bases). The last part of the DNA fits TRBJ2-7 better; the J call may be wrong. Germline assignment: CDR1 MNHEY and CDR2 SVGAGI. The CDR3 runs 13 residues. CDR3 DNA sequence: TGTGCCAGCACTCAACCTCAGGGGGGCGAGCAGTACTTC. This gives the protein CASTQPQGGEQYF.

This chain joins TRBV5-1 and TRBJ2-4; 10 nucleotides agree with TRBD2. Per the germline V gene, CDR1 is SGHRS and CDR2 is YFSETQ. V shed 0 bases, J shed 7 bases, and the junction held 7 bases outside the gene matches. CDR3 size: 16 residues. This CDR3 is CASSLGVAGGWNIQYF. In nucleotides, the CDR3 is TGCGCCAGCAGCTTGGGGGTAGCGGGAGGATGGAACATTCAGTACTTC.

This clonotype showed up just a few times. This chain uses TRBV27 with TRBJ2-1; TRBD2 aligns across 12 bases. Trimming removed 3 bases from V and 7 bases from J; junction bases left unmatched: 4. CDR3 length equals 15 residues. Germline CDR1 is MNHEY and CDR2 is SMNVEV (reference sequence). CDR3 sequence (DNA): TGTGCCAGCAGTTTTTTAGGACTAGCGGGGAATGAGCAGTTCTTC. It encodes CASSFLGLAGNEQFF.

V is TRBV21-1 and J is TRBJ1-2; the DNA was not used to check the table's D call, TRBD1. TRBV21-1 is reported as a pseudogene. This CDR3 is built from 13 residues. The CDR3 here is CASSKEGRYGYTF. CDR3 in DNA: TGTGCCAGCAGCAAAGAAGGGCGGTATGGCTACACCTTC.

Here the CDR3 reads CSAPQGLDYGYTF. CDR3 coding DNA: TGCAGTGCGCCACAGGGTCTGGACTATGGCTACACCTTC. The chain links TRBV20-1 to TRBJ1-2, with a tentative D call TRBD1 (6 bases). The V gene's germline CDR1 is DFQATT and CDR2 SNEGSKA (reference sequence). The germline V and J ends were trimmed by 6 bases and 3 bases, with 14 bases remaining between them. There are 13 residues in the CDR3.

V and J are TRBV6-6 and TRBJ2-1; D call uncertain. CDR1 is MNHNY and CDR2 is SVGAGI in the germline V gene (reference sequence). The V end was cut by 4 bases, the J end by 6 bases, with 13 bases between. CDR3 length: 14 residues. CDR3 loop: CASSSVRQVNEQFF. The CDR3 region has the DNA TGTGCCAGCAGTTCGGTGAGGCAAGTCAATGAGCAGTTCTTC.

CDR3 in amino acids: CASSPGQRMFF. CDR3 bases: TGTGCCAGCAGTCCGGGACAGCGGATGTTCTTC. This sequence joins TRBV2 and TRBJ2-1; TRBD1 matches 7 bases. Per the germline V gene, CDR1 is SNHLY and CDR2 is FYNNEI. The V and J ends lost 5 bases and 15 bases, in that order; junction bases with no gene match: 7. The CDR3 is 11 residues long.

This chain uses TRBV3-1 with TRBJ1-2, with D maybe TRBD1 (6 bases). Germline lookup yields CDR1 LGHDT and CDR2 YNNKEL (reference sequence). Trimming left V 5 bases short and J 6 bases short, with 16 bases between. The CDR3 has 14 residues. The CDR3 reads CASSSRDIFNGYTF. CDR3 in DNA: TGTGCCAGCAGCTCCCGGGACATCTTTAATGGCTACACCTTC.

The rearrangement uses TRBV7-2 and TRBJ2-1; D is possibly TRBD1 or TRBD2 (5 bases each). Germline CDR1 is SGHTA and CDR2 is FQGNSA. V was shortened by 4 bases and J by 0 bases, with 10 bases between the two germline ends. The CDR3 sequence is 15 residues long. The CDR3 sequence is CASSSQGPSYNEQFF. The CDR3 DNA reads as TGTGCCAGCAGCTCCCAGGGACCCTCCTACAATGAGCAGTTCTTC.

This clonotype was recorded a few times. The chain couples TRBV7-8 to TRBJ2-5, with 14 bases matching TRBD2. The CDR3 consists of 14 residues. The J segment lost 4 bases and the V segment lost 8 bases, leaving 3 bases of the junction unmatched. Per germline, CDR1 SGHVS and CDR2 FQNEAQ. The CDR3 DNA follows: TGTGCCAGCTCCGGGACTAGCGGGAGAGAGACCCAGTACTTC. Encoded protein: CASSGTSGRETQYF.

The gene calls are TRBV20-1 and TRBJ2-1; TRBD2 matches at 12 bases. This CDR3 region has 13 residues. Germline CDR1 DFQATT, CDR2 SNEGSKA (reference sequence). CDR3 coding DNA: TGCAGCGGGAGACTAGCGGGGGTGGAGACCCAGTTCTTC. Translating gives CSGRLAGVETQFF.

This chain joins TRBV7-8 and TRBJ2-4; D may be TRBD2 (5 bases). The DNA end favors TRBJ2-7, so the J call may be wrong. In germline, CDR1 is SGHVS, CDR2 FQNEAQ. The CDR3 loop spans 14 amino acids. DNA of the CDR3: TGTGCCAGCAGCGTCGCCGGGATAGCCTACGAGCAGTACTTC. Protein sequence: CASSVAGIAYEQYF.

The chain is built from TRBV9 and TRBJ1-2, with TRBD1 matching 7 bases. Unmatched junction bases numbered 10, after V lost 4 bases and J lost 4 bases. The CDR3 length is 15 residues. Germline values: CDR1 SGDLS, CDR2 YYNGEE. The CDR3 nucleotides are TGTGCCAGCAGCCCCAGTACAGGGGATCTCTATGGCTACACCTTC. The encoded protein is CASSPSTGDLYGYTF.

The V and J genes are TRBV27 and TRBJ2-1; 7 bases line up with TRBD1. The trim removed 5 bases at V and 1 base at J, leaving 5 bases unmatched. CDR3 size: 15 residues. Germline V gene data show CDR1 as MNHEY and CDR2 as SMNVEV (reference sequence). CDR3 nucleotides: TGTGCCAGCAGTCAACGACAGGGATCCTACAATGAGCAGTTCTTC. This sequence encodes CASSQRQGSYNEQFF.

This clonotype has a handful of counts. The chain has TRBV4-2 and TRBJ2-5, with unresolved D. The CDR3 runs to 13 residues. V shed 3 bases and J shed 3 bases, with 8 bases lying between them. Germline V CDR1 and CDR2: LGHNA, YNFKEQ. This CDR3 reads CASSQSQKETQYF. The DNA of the CDR3 is TGTGCCAGCAGCCAGTCCCAAAAAGAGACCCAGTACTTC.

This clonotype has more than one count but fewer than ten. V usage is TRBV3-1 and J usage is TRBJ2-1; TRBD1 is a possible D gene (6 bases). Deletions cut 6 bases from V and 4 bases from J, with 25 bases between. Germline CDR1 and CDR2: LGHDT and YNNKEL (reference sequence). The CDR3 is made up of 18 amino acids. DNA of the CDR3: TGTGCCAGCAGTCACGAAGGACAGCGCCCGTTCGGTTACAATGAGCAGTTCTTC. This encodes CASSHEGQRPFGYNEQFF.

The V gene is TRBV6-6, the J gene TRBJ2-1; 7 bases fit TRBD1. The junction had 8 bases not matched to a gene; V was cut back by 2 bases and J by 7 bases. Germline CDR1 is MNHNY and CDR2 is SVGAGI (reference sequence). CDR3 size: 15 residues. The DNA of the CDR3 is TGTGCCAGCAGTTACGGCTCTCCGGGACAGAATGAGCAGTTCTTC. It encodes CASSYGSPGQNEQFF.